This T cell receptor (beta chain) derives from a study of blood T cells in healthy people across ages. Study observations and caveats: Expanded clonotype shifts may have been confounded, as the donors had an unknown CMV status. Aged donors had fewer naive CD4+ cells and lower diversity than long-lived donors. In older individuals, TCR beta diversity per million T cells was lower, falling roughly linearly with age.

A second PCR of roughly 7 to 11 cycles used a sample-barcoded 5' primer and a J-beta primer mix. TCRdb re-derived calls from the 5' RACE reads in MiXCR, one entry per CDR3 protein. The sample contains 650,000 to 1,000,000 distinct CDR3 sequences, about 36% of which appear only once. This clonotype has only a few counts. Its antigen remains unknown. The V and J ends lost 1 base and 4 bases respectively, with 13 bases between them. The CDR3 is 15 residues long. In germline, CDR1 is SGHTA, CDR2 FQGTGA. Each donor was a healthy Caucasian individual from Russia, aged about 6 to 95. The chain combines TRBV7-3 with TRBJ1-1; the D gene is possibly TRBD1 (6 bases). Sequenced input: blood. This TCR came from a man younger than 35 in good health. The CDR3 region is CASSLNREVATEAFF. Written as DNA, the CDR3 is TGTGCCAGCAGCTTAAACAGGGAAGTAGCCACTGAAGCTTTCTTT. The full variable domain, completed using reference TRBV7-3 and TRBJ1-1, is GAGVSQTPSNKVTEKGKYVELRCDPISGHTALYWYRQSLGQGPEFLIYFQGTGAADDSGLPNDRFFAVRPEGSVSTLKIQRTERGDSAVYLCASSLNREVATEAFFGQGTRLTVV.